Each of the 15 T cell receptor beta chains below was sequenced from the same sample in a study of long-term antiretroviral therapy in people with HIV (dated by TCRdb to 2021 to 2024). The immunoSEQ hsTCRB v3.0 assay was used at survey level resolution to sequence the TRB variable region. TCRdb stores this immuneACCESS table with in-frame sequences only. Part of the clones is absent; in the studies checked, under half of the shortfall reflects unresolved V genes, and no reason is known for the rest. The sample table holds some 16,000 clones, of which approximately 81% were seen once. In total, the top ten clones hold roughly 4.8% of the sample. The sequencing here drew on unsorted PBMCs, taken 0.5 years after starting antiretroviral therapy. All receptors come from a woman aged 40 to 50 with HIV.

This sequence joins TRBV6-1 and TRBJ1-1; D is unresolved. Germline V gene lookup returns CDR1 MNHNS and CDR2 SASEGT. V shed 0 bases and J shed 6 bases, with 11 bases lying between them. This CDR3 is 14 amino acids long. CDR3 coding DNA: TGTGCCAGCAGTGAAGCCCCCGGGCATCCTGAAGCTTTCTTT. Encoded protein: CASSEAPGHPEAFF.

The chain carries TRBV29-1 and TRBJ1-1; the D gene is possibly TRBD1 (5 bases). V gave up 6 bases and J gave up 0 bases, with 14 bases separating them. The germline V gene encodes CDR1 SQVTM and CDR2 ANQGSEA. The CDR3 covers 14 residues. DNA for the CDR3: TGCAGCGTAGTACGTACCAGGGTGAACACTGAAGCTTTCTTT. It specifies CSVVRTRVNTEAFF. Based on the CDR3 plus reference TRBV29-1 and TRBJ1-1, the full variable domain is SAVISQKPSRDICQRGTSLTIQCQVDSQVTMMFWYRQQPGQSLTLIATANQGSEATYESGFVIDKFPISRPNLTFSTLTVSNMSPEDSSIYLCSVVRTRVNTEAFFGQGTRLTVV.

The rearrangement uses TRBV28 and TRBJ1-1, with 9 bases fitting TRBD1. V shed 6 bases and J 4 bases; nucleotides not matched to a gene: 6. Germline-derived CDR1 and CDR2 are MDHEN and SYDVKM. CDR3 length: 14 residues. The CDR3 DNA is TGTGCCAGCAGACCAATGGACAGGGGCACTGAAGCTTTCTTT. This encodes CASRPMDRGTEAFF.

The gene calls are TRBV4-1 and TRBJ1-2; tentatively, D is TRBD1 (5 bases). Trimming cost V 0 bases and J 4 bases, with 12 bases left between them. The CDR3 consists of 15 residues. Germline lookup yields CDR1 MGHRA and CDR2 YSYEKL. CDR3 sequence: CASSQDLGDGYGYTF. The DNA for the CDR3 is TGCGCCAGCAGCCAAGATCTGGGGGACGGCTATGGCTACACCTTC.

The chain recombines TRBV7-6 with TRBJ1-3, with a possible D match to TRBD1 (5 bases). Trimming shortened V by 1 base and J by 3 bases, and 13 bases separated the two germline ends. Per germline, CDR1 SGHVS and CDR2 FNYEAQ. The CDR3 totals 16 residues. In DNA, the CDR3 is TGTGCCAGCAGCTTAGGGGGCAGGGCCGATGGAAACACCATATATTTT. Translated, it gives CASSLGGRADGNTIYF.

V usage is TRBV4-2 and J usage is TRBJ2-6; TRBD2 matches at 8 bases. This CDR3 is 18 amino acids long. J was trimmed by 0 bases and V by 0 bases; bases with no gene match: 4. The V gene's germline CDR1 is LGHNA and CDR2 YNFKEQ. Here the CDR3 reads CASSQELAGFSGANVLTF. Here the CDR3 DNA reads TGTGCCAGCAGCCAAGAGTTAGCGGGATTCTCTGGGGCCAACGTCCTGACTTTC.

This rearrangement joins TRBV27 to TRBJ2-7; a weak D match, TRBD1 (5 bases). This CDR3 is 15 amino acids long. Trimming removed 2 bases from V and 2 bases from J, with 13 bases in between. Looked up from germline, CDR1 is MNHEY and CDR2 is SMNVEV (reference sequence). The chain's CDR3 is CASSLIGAGTYEQYF. The CDR3, as DNA: TGTGCCAGCAGTTTAATTGGGGCAGGAACCTACGAGCAGTACTTC.

There are a few counts of this clone. The chain links TRBV14 to TRBJ2-3, with 7 bases fitting TRBD2. The CDR3 runs 14 residues. Germline V gene lookup returns CDR1 SGHDN and CDR2 FVKESK. Germline trimming cut 4 bases from V and 0 bases from J; bases unmatched to any gene: 1. The CDR3, as DNA: TGTGCCAGCAGCCCGACTAGCAGCACAGATACGCAGTATTTT. Translating gives CASSPTSSTDTQYF.

The rearrangement joins TRBV5-1 to TRBJ2-7; 8 bases are shared with TRBD2. CDR1 is SGHRS, CDR2 YFSETQ, per germline. V was pared by 4 bases and J by 5 bases, with 8 bases of the junction left unmatched. The CDR3 length is 14 residues. DNA for the CDR3: TGCGCCAGCAGCCAAGAGCGGGAGACAGACGAGCAGTACTTC. Amino acids: CASSQERETDEQYF.

This clone was found a few times. The genes are TRBV2 and TRBJ2-7; D not resolved. The length of the CDR3 is 12 residues. Deletions cut 4 bases from V and 2 bases from J, with 6 bases between. Germline V gene data show CDR1 as SNHLY and CDR2 as FYNNEI. The chain's CDR3 is CASSVGTYEQYF. CDR3 sequence (DNA): TGTGCCAGCAGTGTGGGAACCTACGAGCAGTACTTC.

This clone is medium-sized within its sample. The rearrangement uses TRBV29-1 and TRBJ1-2; 8 nucleotides match TRBD1. The germline gives CDR1 SQVTM, CDR2 ANQGSEA. CDR3 length: 15 residues. V was clipped by 7 bases and J by 7 bases; unmatched bases: 17. CDR3 region: CSAKPIRTGNVGYTF. In DNA form, the CDR3 reads TGCAGCGCTAAACCGATAAGGACAGGGAACGTTGGCTACACCTTC. The full variable domain, its missing parts supplied by reference TRBV29-1 and TRBJ1-2, is SAVISQKPSRDICQRGTSLTIQCQVDSQVTMMFWYRQQPGQSLTLIATANQGSEATYESGFVIDKFPISRPNLTFSTLTVSNMSPEDSSIYLCSAKPIRTGNVGYTFGSGTRLTVV.

This chain links TRBV11-2 with TRBJ2-5; TRBD1 matches at 7 bases. Germline trimming cut 5 bases from V and 1 base from J; bases unmatched to any gene: 10. The CDR3 contains 16 residues. Germline CDR1 and CDR2: SGHAT and FQNNGV. The CDR3 bases are TGTGCCAGCAGCCTTCCGGGACAGTCGATCCAAGAGACCCAGTACTTC. It is translated as CASSLPGQSIQETQYF.

The J gene is TRBJ2-1, the V gene TRBV27; D may be TRBD2 (5 bases). CDR3 length: 17 amino acids. V was clipped by 3 bases and J by 3 bases, with 18 bases between them. CDR1 is MNHEY and CDR2 is SMNVEV in the germline V gene (reference sequence). The CDR3 reads CASSLINGEVYYNEQFF. CDR3 sequence (DNA): TGTGCCAGCAGTTTGATTAACGGGGAAGTTTACTACAATGAGCAGTTCTTC.

Points on this clone: The germline gene is not matched at one end of the junction; a read error may be the cause. This chain uses TRBV7-7 with TRBJ2-3; no reliable D call. Germline V gene data show CDR1 as SSHAT and CDR2 as FNYEAQ (reference sequence). The CDR3 sequence is 14 residues long. This chain's CDR3 is CASSLSGGTDTQYF. In nucleotides, the CDR3 is TGTGCTAGCAGCTTAAGTGGAGGCACAGATACGCAGTATTTT.

V usage is TRBV6-1 and J usage is TRBJ1-2; 12 bases line up with TRBD1. The CDR3 has 15 residues. V lost 6 bases to trimming and J lost 7 bases; unmatched junction nucleotides: 9. Germline V gives CDR1 MNHNS, CDR2 SASEGT. The CDR3 protein is CASSRGTGGAAGYTF. CDR3 nucleotides: TGTGCCAGCAGCCGGGGGACAGGGGGCGCCGCTGGCTACACCTTC.